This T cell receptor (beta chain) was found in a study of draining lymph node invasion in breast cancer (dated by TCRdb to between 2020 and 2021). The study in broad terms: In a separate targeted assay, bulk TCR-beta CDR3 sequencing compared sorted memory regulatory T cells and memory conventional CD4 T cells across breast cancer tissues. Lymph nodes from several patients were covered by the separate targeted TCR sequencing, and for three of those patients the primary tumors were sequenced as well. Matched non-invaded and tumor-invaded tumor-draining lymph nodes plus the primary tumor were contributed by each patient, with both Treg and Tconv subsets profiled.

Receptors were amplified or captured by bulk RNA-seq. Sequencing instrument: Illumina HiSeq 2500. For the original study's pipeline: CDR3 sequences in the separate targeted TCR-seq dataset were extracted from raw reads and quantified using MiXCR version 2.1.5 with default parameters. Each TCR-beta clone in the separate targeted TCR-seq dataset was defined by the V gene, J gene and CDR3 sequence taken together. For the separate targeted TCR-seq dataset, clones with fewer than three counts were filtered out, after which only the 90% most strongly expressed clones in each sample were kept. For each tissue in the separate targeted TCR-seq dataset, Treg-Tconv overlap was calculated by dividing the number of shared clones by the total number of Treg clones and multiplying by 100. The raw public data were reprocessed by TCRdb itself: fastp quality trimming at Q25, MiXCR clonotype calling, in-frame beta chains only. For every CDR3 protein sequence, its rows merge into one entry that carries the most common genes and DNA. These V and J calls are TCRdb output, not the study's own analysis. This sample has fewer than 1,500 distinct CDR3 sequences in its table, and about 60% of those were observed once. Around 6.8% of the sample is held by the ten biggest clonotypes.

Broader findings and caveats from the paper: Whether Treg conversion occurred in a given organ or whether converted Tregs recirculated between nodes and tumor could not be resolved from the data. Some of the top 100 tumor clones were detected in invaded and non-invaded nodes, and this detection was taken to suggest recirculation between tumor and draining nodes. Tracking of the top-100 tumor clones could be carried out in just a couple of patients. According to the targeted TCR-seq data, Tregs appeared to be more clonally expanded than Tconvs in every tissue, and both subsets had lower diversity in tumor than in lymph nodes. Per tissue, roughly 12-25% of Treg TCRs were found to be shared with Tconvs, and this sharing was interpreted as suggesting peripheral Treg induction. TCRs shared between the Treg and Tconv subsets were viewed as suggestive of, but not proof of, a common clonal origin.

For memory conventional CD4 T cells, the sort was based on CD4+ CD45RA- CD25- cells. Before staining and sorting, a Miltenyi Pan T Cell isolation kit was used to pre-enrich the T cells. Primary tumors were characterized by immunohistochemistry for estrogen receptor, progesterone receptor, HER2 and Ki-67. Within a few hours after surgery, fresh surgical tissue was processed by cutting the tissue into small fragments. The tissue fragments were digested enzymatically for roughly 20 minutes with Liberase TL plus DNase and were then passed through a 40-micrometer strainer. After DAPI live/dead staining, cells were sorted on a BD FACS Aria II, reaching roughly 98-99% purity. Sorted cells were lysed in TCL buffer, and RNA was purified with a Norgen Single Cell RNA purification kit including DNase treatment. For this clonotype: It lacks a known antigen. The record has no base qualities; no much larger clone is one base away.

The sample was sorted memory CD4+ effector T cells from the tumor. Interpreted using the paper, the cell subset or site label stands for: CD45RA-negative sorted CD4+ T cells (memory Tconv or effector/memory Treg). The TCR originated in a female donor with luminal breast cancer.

The sequenced DNA: TGTGCCAGCAGCCCCCCGGTTGCGGAGACCCAGTACTTC. Translation gives CASSPPVAETQYF. This chain is built from TRBV11-2 and TRBJ2-5, with the D gene too uncertain to name. The junction shows trimming of 5 bases on V and 5 bases on J, plus 12 bases between the germline ends. The germline V gene specifies SGHAT as CDR1 and FQNNGV as CDR2. The CDR3 has 13 amino acids, counting the end cysteine and phenylalanine. The kept DNA is CDR3 alone, 39 bases in frame from the first base.